The rows below give T cell receptor beta chains drawn from one sample of a study of blood T cell repertoires in COVID-19. Sequencing used immunoSEQ multiplex PCR; TCRdb keeps in-frame clones, though not all of them. The data contain 130,000 or so clones, approximately 82% of them seen just once; the ten biggest clones take up about 1.6%. The source material was peripheral blood. These TCRs come from a human donor in a cohort sampled during active COVID-19. Both conserved end residues are part of each CDR3. The D gene is left open where the match is weak. The size field is filled for only some rows; it gives once, few, many or a size class.

cdr3_nt cdr3_aa j_call d_call v_call clone_size
TGTGCCAGCAGTTTACTTTTTGAGCAGTTCTTC CASSLLFEQFF TRBJ2-1 - TRBV12-3/TRBV12-4 -
TGCGCCAGCAACCGACAGGGTGATGGTGAAAAACTGTTTTTT CASNRQGDGEKLFF TRBJ1-4 TRBD1 TRBV5-1 -
TGTGCCAGCATCTACCTCCCCGAGGGCTACGAGCAGTACTTC CASIYLPEGYEQYF TRBJ2-7 - TRBV5-5 -
TGTGCCAGCTCACCGAGTCAGGGGGGAGAGCAGTACTTC CASSPSQGGEQYF TRBJ2-7 - TRBV18 -
TGTGCCAGCAGCCCGGGACTAAACAATGAGCAGTTCTTC CASSPGLNNEQFF TRBJ2-1 TRBD2 TRBV7-3 few
TGCAGCGTGAAGGGGGTCATGACTAATGAAAAACTGTTTTTT CSVKGVMTNEKLFF TRBJ1-4 - TRBV29-1 -
TGTGCCAGCCCTCCCCACCCTGGGACAGGGGTAGGGGGTGACGAAAACATTCAGTACTTC CASPPHPGTGVGGDENIQYF TRBJ2-4 TRBD1 TRBV3-1/TRBV3-2 -
TGTGCCAGCAGTCGAACAGGGTACGACACTGAAGCTTTCTTT CASSRTGYDTEAFF TRBJ1-1 - TRBV7-2 -
TGTGCCAGCACGAGAGGACAGGGGAATTCACCCCTCCACTTT CASTRGQGNSPLHF TRBJ1-6 TRBD1 TRBV2 few
TGTGCCTGGAGTGTACTAGCGGGAGGGAACACCGGGGAGCTGTTTTTT CAWSVLAGGNTGELFF TRBJ2-2 TRBD2 TRBV30 -
TGTGCCAGCAGCCAATGGGGGACTAGCGGGAGTGAGTATGAGCAGTTCTTC CASSQWGTSGSEYEQFF TRBJ2-1 TRBD2 TRBV3-1/TRBV3-2 -
TGTGCCAGCAGTCTCCGAAGACTAGCGAGGTCCTACAATGAGCAGTTCTTC CASSLRRLARSYNEQFF TRBJ2-1 TRBD2 TRBV2 -
TGTGCCAGTAGTCCCTCAGGGGACAGCTCCTACGAGCAGTACTTC CASSPSGDSSYEQYF TRBJ2-7 TRBD1 TRBV19 -
TGTGCCAGCAGTTTGGGAGGGAGGCTCAACAATGAGCAGTTCTTC CASSLGGRLNNEQFF TRBJ2-1 TRBD2 TRBV28 -
TGTGCCAGCAGCCAAGATCGTCGGGAGAATGAAGCTTTCTTT CASSQDRRENEAFF TRBJ1-1 - TRBV4-2 -
TGTGCCAGCAGCCGGGGGACAGGGGGCAGGAGCTCCTACGAGCAGTACTTC CASSRGTGGRSSYEQYF TRBJ2-7 TRBD1 TRBV3-1/TRBV3-2 -
TGTGCCAGCAGGCGCCCGGGACTAGCGTCCTCCTACGAGCAGTACTTC CASRRPGLASSYEQYF TRBJ2-7 TRBD2 TRBV28 -
TGTGCCAGCGCAACAGGACCGAATCAGCCCCAGCATTTT CASATGPNQPQHF TRBJ1-5 - TRBV2 -
TGTGCCAGCAGCTTAATCTTTGGACAGGGATCTTCACCCCTCCACTTT CASSLIFGQGSSPLHF TRBJ1-6 TRBD1 TRBV7-8 -
TGTGCCAGCTCACCACGAACAGGGAAGGGCTATGGAAACACCATATATTTT CASSPRTGKGYGNTIYF TRBJ1-3 - TRBV18 -
TGTGCCAGCAGCTTGAGGTCTCTAGGCGGGCAGCCCCAGCATTTT CASSLRSLGGQPQHF TRBJ1-5 - TRBV5-5 -
TGTGCCAGCAGCCGAGGATCGACTAATGAAAAACTGTTTTTT CASSRGSTNEKLFF TRBJ1-4 - TRBV3-1/TRBV3-2 -
TGTGCCAGTGGGAGGAGCGGGGAGCTGTTTTTT CASGRSGELFF TRBJ2-2 - TRBV19 -
TGTGCCAGCAGTTCTTTGACAGGGGGCAGCAATCAGCCCCAGCATTTT CASSSLTGGSNQPQHF TRBJ1-5 TRBD1 TRBV27 -
TGTGCCAGCAGCTTAGAGGGAGGCAAAGCTTTCTTT CASSLEGGKAFF TRBJ1-1 - TRBV7-9 -
TGTGCCAGCTCACTACGGGAGGCCCGCTACGAGCAGTACTTC CASSLREARYEQYF TRBJ2-7 TRBD2 TRBV18 few
TGCAGCGTTGTTCCAGGGGGCGGCTACACCTTC CSVVPGGGYTF TRBJ1-2 TRBD1 TRBV29-1 -
TGTGCCAGCAGTAAGAGTGTTGGCAGGGGTGGGGGTGAGCAGTTCTTC CASSKSVGRGGGEQFF TRBJ2-1 - TRBV21-1 few
TGTGCCATCAGTGCCCTGGGGGCGCGAACCTTC CAISALGARTF TRBJ1-2 - TRBV10-3 -
TGTGCCAGCAGTTTAAGGGGGGGGCAGACTGAAGCTTTCTTT CASSLRGGQTEAFF TRBJ1-1 - TRBV6-5 -
TGCGCCAGCAGCCGCACCTCAAGGGAGCCGAACACTGAAGCTTTCTTT CASSRTSREPNTEAFF TRBJ1-1 - TRBV4-1 once
TGCGCCAGCAGCTTGGATGGGGAGGACACCGGGGAGCTGTTTTTT CASSLDGEDTGELFF TRBJ2-2 - TRBV5-1 -